This T cell receptor beta chain was documented in a study of OX40 agonist ivuxolimab in advanced cancers. In the study overall: Ivuxolimab, which is an agonistic anti-OX40 (CD134) antibody, was administered to the patients.

V was clipped by 3 bases and J by 6 bases; unmatched bases: 6. Germline assignment: CDR1 LNHDA and CDR2 SQIVND (reference sequence). The CDR3 is 15 amino acids. Produced via immunoSEQ multiplex PCR; TCRdb's table is partial and in-frame only. This sample has about 48,000 clones; about 91% occur once, and the top ten carry around 4.7%. This TCR was sampled from an adult with an advanced solid tumor such as melanoma, head and neck, liver or kidney cancer. The V and J genes are TRBV19 and TRBJ2-3; TRBD2 matches 10 bases. The sequenced sample was CD4+ or CD8+ T cells sorted from blood, obtained in a trial of the OX40 agonist ivuxolimab. CDR3 region: CASSILSGGADTQYF. The CDR3 DNA reads TGTGCCAGTAGTATCCTCAGCGGGGGGGCCGATACGCAGTATTTT.